These 21 T cell receptor beta chains share one sample of origin, sequenced in a study of cytomegalovirus exposure and HLA in healthy donors. PCR was performed using 60 Vbeta and 13 Jbeta primers. TCRdb's copy holds only in-frame clones and misses some; the assay was immunoSEQ multiplex PCR. Of about 160,000 clones in the sample, approximately 80% were seen once. Sequencing input: PBMCs. Source of these receptors: a woman in her twenties or thirties in good health and CMV-seropositive.

The rearrangement joins TRBV9 to TRBJ2-4; tentatively, D is TRBD1 (5 bases). The length of the CDR3 is 14 residues. The germline V gene has CDR1 SGDLS and CDR2 YYNGEE. Trimming cost V 0 bases and J 10 bases, with 14 bases left between them. The CDR3 DNA sequence: TGTGCCAGCAGCGTAGGTACAGGCCCCAGGATTCAGTACTTC. It encodes CASSVGTGPRIQYF.

The chain uses TRBV2 and TRBJ1-5, with TRBD1 identical over 7 bases. Germline CDR1 reads SNHLY; CDR2 reads FYNNEI. V was clipped by 6 bases and J by 0 bases; unmatched bases: 5. The CDR3 loop spans 15 amino acids. CDR3 sequence: CASRVGQLSNQPQHF. The CDR3 DNA reads TGTGCCAGCAGGGTGGGACAGCTTAGCAATCAGCCCCAGCATTTT.

The J gene is TRBJ1-5, the V gene TRBV4-2; a weak D match, TRBD1 (6 bases). The CDR3 spans 15 residues. Germline CDR1 and CDR2: LGHNA and YNFKEQ. V dropped 4 bases and J dropped 7 bases, with 17 bases sitting between them. Here the CDR3 reads CASSRNAGDNQPQHF. Here the CDR3 DNA reads TGTGCCAGCAGCCGCAACGCCGGGGACAACCAGCCCCAGCATTTT.

The V call is TRBV7-8, the J call TRBJ1-6; D not resolved. This CDR3 has 14 amino acids. CDR1 is SGHVS, CDR2 FQNEAQ, per germline. The V end lost 0 bases, the J end lost 15 bases, and 15 bases lay between the germline ends. The CDR3 DNA reads TGTGCCAGCAGCTTAGCGCGAGGAGTAGTTCGCCTCCACTTT. It translates to CASSLARGVVRLHF.

This clone has a single count. The chain uses TRBV11-2 and TRBJ2-3; 8 bases agree with TRBD1. The V segment lost 3 bases and the J segment 14 bases; nucleotides outside the gene matches: 7. Germline loops: CDR1 SGHAT, CDR2 FQNNGV. CDR3 size: 12 residues. The CDR3 nucleotides read TGTGCCAGCAGCTTCCCGCAGGGGGCTCTGTATTTT. Its protein is CASSFPQGALYF.

The chain links TRBV6-6 to TRBJ2-7; TRBD1 matches at 8 bases. The germline gives CDR1 MNHNY, CDR2 SVGAGI (reference sequence). The CDR3 sequence is 15 residues long. V was pared by 2 bases and J by 10 bases, with 13 bases of the junction left unmatched. CDR3 loop: CASSYPTGAYYVQYF. The CDR3 DNA reads TGTGCCAGCAGTTACCCGACAGGGGCATACTACGTCCAGTACTTC.

The chain has TRBV27 and TRBJ2-1; D might be TRBD2 (5 bases). The CDR3 extends over 15 amino acids. V lost 6 bases and J 0 bases, leaving 12 bases between the germline ends. The V gene's germline CDR1 is MNHEY and CDR2 SMNVEV (reference sequence). The CDR3 coding sequence is TGTGCCAGCAGGGTGGACTGGAGCTCCTACAATGAGCAGTTCTTC. Amino acids: CASRVDWSSYNEQFF.

The chain has TRBV27 and TRBJ1-6, with 10 bases lining up with TRBD1. CDR1 and CDR2 (germline): MNHEY, SMNVEV (reference sequence). Losses at the gene ends were 4 bases for V and 8 bases for J; bases not matched to a gene: 5. CDR3 length equals 15 residues. The CDR3 coding sequence is TGTGCCAGCAGTTCTGGGACAGGGGTTTATTCACCCCTCCACTTT. Protein product: CASSSGTGVYSPLHF.

The chain is built from TRBV27 and TRBJ1-2; TRBD1 agrees at 11 bases. This CDR3 is built from 13 residues. Germline V gene sequence: CDR1 MNHEY, CDR2 SMNVEV (reference sequence). J was trimmed by 7 bases and V by 3 bases; bases with no gene match: 1. Here the CDR3 reads CASSLGTGGGYTF. The CDR3 DNA reads TGTGCCAGCAGTTTGGGGACAGGGGGTGGCTACACCTTC.

The chain links TRBV5-1 to TRBJ2-7, with 11 bases identical to TRBD1. Germline CDR1 SGHRS, CDR2 YFSETQ. V gave up 2 bases and J gave up 6 bases; unmatched junction bases: 10. This CDR3 comprises 16 residues. The CDR3: CASSFGPDRGQGEQYF. CDR3 in DNA: TGCGCCAGCAGCTTCGGTCCGGACAGGGGGCAAGGCGAGCAGTACTTC.

J is TRBJ2-2 and V is TRBV7-2, with a weak D call TRBD1 (6 bases). Germline CDR1 SGHTA, CDR2 FQGNSA. Trimming took 5 bases from V and 7 from J, leaving 11 bases between them. There are 13 residues in the CDR3. The CDR3 reads CASSLTGSGELFF. The CDR3 DNA follows: TGTGCCAGCAGCCTCACAGGGAGCGGGGAGCTGTTTTTT.

This chain links TRBV11-1 with TRBJ2-2, with 8 bases fitting TRBD2. Trimming removed 4 bases from V and 3 bases from J; junction bases left unmatched: 7. The CDR3 runs to 16 residues. Germline V lookup: CDR1 SGHAT, CDR2 FQDESV (reference sequence). This CDR3 is CASSSYGGGDTGELFF. The CDR3 bases are TGTGCCAGCAGCTCTTACGGGGGGGGCGACACCGGGGAGCTGTTTTTT.

The chain recombines TRBV7-3 with TRBJ2-1; 9 bases map to TRBD2. The V gene end was trimmed by 5 bases and the J gene end by 4 bases; junction bases not matched to a gene: 9. CDR1 and CDR2 (germline): SGHTA, FQGTGA. This CDR3 has 16 residues. CDR3 sequence: CASSLQRGATYNEQFF. CDR3 DNA: TGTGCCAGCAGCCTCCAGCGGGGGGCGACGTACAATGAGCAGTTCTTC.

This chain links TRBV4-3 with TRBJ2-7; no definite D call. The CDR3 spans 14 residues. Per the germline V gene, CDR1 is LGHNA and CDR2 is YSLEER. V lost 0 bases and J lost 0, with 6 bases in between. The CDR3 bases are TGCGCCAGCAGCCAAGATCCTAGCTCCTACGAGCAGTACTTC. Translated: CASSQDPSSYEQYF.

J is TRBJ2-1 and V is TRBV19; 7 bases fit TRBD2. This CDR3 has 13 residues. Trimming at V came to 4 bases and at J to 10 bases, leaving 7 bases not matched to a gene. The germline CDR1 and CDR2 sequences are LNHDA and SQIVND (reference sequence). The CDR3 coding sequence is TGTGCCAGTAGTAGTGGAGCGGGGAACGAGCAGTTCTTC. It yields the protein CASSSGAGNEQFF.

This chain connects TRBV13 to TRBJ2-1; tentatively, D is TRBD2 (6 bases). The CDR3 sequence is 13 residues long. V was shortened by 4 bases and J by 6 bases, with 10 bases between the two germline ends. CDR1 and CDR2 (germline): PRHDT, FYEKMQ (reference sequence). The CDR3 sequence: CASSSGLLNEQFF. The CDR3 nucleotides read TGTGCCAGCAGCTCGGGACTGCTCAATGAGCAGTTCTTC.

This clone is deemed medium-sized. The genes are TRBV10-3 and TRBJ2-1, with 7 bases fitting TRBD1. Germline V gene lookup returns CDR1 ENHRY and CDR2 SYGVKD. Losses at the gene ends were 6 bases for V and 5 bases for J; bases not matched to a gene: 4. The CDR3 consists of 13 residues. CDR3 coding DNA: TGTGCCATCAGGACCGGGACAGACAATGAGCAGTTCTTC. Translation gives CAIRTGTDNEQFF.

The chain couples TRBV5-1 to TRBJ1-5; D not resolved. Germline loops: CDR1 SGHRS, CDR2 YFSETQ. Trimming pared 6 bases from V and 0 bases from J, leaving 16 bases between. The length of the CDR3 is 16 residues. The CDR3 DNA reads TGCGCCAGCACCCCGAGGGAGAAACATAGCAATCAGCCCCAGCATTTT. Its protein is CASTPREKHSNQPQHF.

The chain is built from TRBV9 and TRBJ2-3, with D possibly matching TRBD2 (6 bases). V was trimmed by 4 bases and J by 0 bases, leaving 12 bases between them. The CDR3 loop spans 15 amino acids. Germline assignment: CDR1 SGDLS and CDR2 YYNGEE. The chain's CDR3 is CASSSSGTSTDTQYF. CDR3 DNA sequence: TGTGCCAGCAGCTCATCCGGGACTAGCACAGATACGCAGTATTTT.

The chain links TRBV28 to TRBJ2-7; 7 bases align to TRBD1. The CDR3 runs 16 residues. The trim removed 7 bases at V and 0 bases at J, leaving 12 bases unmatched. From germline, CDR1 is MDHEN and CDR2 SYDVKM. CDR3 bases: TGTGCCAGCACCCCGTCGGGCCAGGGGGACTCCTACGAGCAGTACTTC. It yields the protein CASTPSGQGDSYEQYF.

The rearrangement links TRBV4-1 to TRBJ2-7, with TRBD2 as a possible D gene (6 bases). The germline CDR1 and CDR2 sequences are MGHRA and YSYEKL. The CDR3 sequence is 14 residues long. The V end lost 4 bases, the J end lost 3 bases, and 13 bases lay between the germline ends. The CDR3 nucleotides read TGCGCCAGCAGCCTAAGGGGAGGTTTCTACGAGCAGTACTTC. As protein: CASSLRGGFYEQYF.